The 27 T cell receptor beta chains below all came from one sample that was sequenced in a study of blood T cell repertoires in COVID-19 (dated by TCRdb to 2019 to 2021). Receptors were amplified or captured by the immunoSEQ multiplex PCR assay. Imported from immuneACCESS, the table was reduced by TCRdb to in-frame sequences with V and J called. These copies leave out some clones; in studies compared against another copy, an unresolved V gene accounts for under half, and the cause of the remainder is not known. The sample table lists about 380,000 clones, more than 85% of them with a count of one. The biggest ten clones account for 3% of the sample. Sequencing used PBMCs or T cells enriched from blood (not recorded which). These receptors originate from a woman in her 30s who had recovered from COVID-19.

This chain uses TRBV29-1 with TRBJ2-7; 11 nucleotides match TRBD1. After removal of 4 bases from V and 4 bases from J, the junction contained 12 bases not matched to a gene. The CDR3 consists of 16 residues. Germline V CDR1 and CDR2: SQVTM, ANQGSEA. CDR3 coding DNA: TGCAGCGTTGTGGTTCTTCGCTGGGACAGGGGGTACGAGCAGTACTTC. This gives the protein CSVVVLRWDRGYEQYF.

The chain is built from TRBV9 and TRBJ2-3, with D possibly TRBD2 on 6 matching bases. The V end was cut by 4 bases, the J end by 4 bases, with 13 bases between. This CDR3 spans 14 amino acids. Germline V gene data show CDR1 as SGDLS and CDR2 as YYNGEE. The CDR3 protein is CASSKGLGPDTQYF. CDR3 bases: TGTGCCAGCAGCAAGGGACTCGGGCCAGATACGCAGTATTTT.

V usage is TRBV27 and J usage is TRBJ1-1, with D possibly TRBD1 on 6 matching bases. CDR3 length equals 11 residues. The V gene lost 7 bases and the J gene lost 10 bases, with 13 bases spanning the gap. In germline, CDR1 is MNHEY, CDR2 SMNVEV (reference sequence). CDR3 nucleotide sequence: TGTGCCAGCACCAGAGCAGGGGTAGCTTTCTTT. This codes for CASTRAGVAFF.

The genes are TRBV28 and TRBJ1-2; D gene uncertain. The germline V gene has CDR1 MDHEN and CDR2 SYDVKM. V dropped 2 bases and J dropped 4 bases, with 17 bases sitting between them. This CDR3 region has 16 residues. In nucleotides, the CDR3 is TGTGCCAGCAGTTTAATAGTACCTGCCCTCCTCTATGGCTACACCTTC. It encodes CASSLIVPALLYGYTF.

The CDR3 region has the DNA TGCAGCGTTGACCCCGGGACTGCTGGGGAGACCCAGTACTTC. This codes for CSVDPGTAGETQYF. This chain links TRBV29-1 with TRBJ2-5, with a weak D call TRBD2 (6 bases). The CDR3 loop spans 14 amino acids. Trimming took 3 bases from V and 5 from J, leaving 16 bases between them. Germline V gene lookup returns CDR1 SQVTM and CDR2 ANQGSEA.

The CDR3 DNA is TGTGCCAGCAGCTCTAGCGGGGGGCCCTCCTACGAGCAGTACTTC. Translating it yields CASSSSGGPSYEQYF. The rearrangement uses TRBV5-4 and TRBJ2-7; 11 nucleotides line up with TRBD2. The CDR3 runs to 15 residues. The V gene end was trimmed by 3 bases and the J gene end by 0 bases; junction bases not matched to a gene: 2. CDR1 is SGHNT, CDR2 YYREEE, per germline (reference sequence).

This chain connects TRBV11-2 to TRBJ2-5; 7 bases line up with TRBD2. From germline, CDR1 is SGHAT and CDR2 FQNNGV. Losses at the gene ends were 7 bases for V and 5 bases for J; bases not matched to a gene: 10. The CDR3 has 14 amino acids. Written as DNA, the CDR3 is TGTGCCAGCACTGGGGGGGGAGATCGGGAGACCCAGTACTTC. This sequence encodes CASTGGGDRETQYF.

The chain employs TRBV4-1 and TRBJ1-2; unclear D gene. Germline CDR1 reads MGHRA; CDR2 reads YSYEKL. V lost 0 bases and J lost 0, with 5 bases in between. This CDR3 comprises 14 residues. In nucleotides, the CDR3 is TGCGCCAGCAGCCAAGAAACAGCTAACTATGGCTACACCTTC. This encodes CASSQETANYGYTF.

For the CDR3, the DNA is TGTGCCAGCAGCGCCACCGGGGGGGCCACAGATACGCAGTATTTT. This sequence encodes CASSATGGATDTQYF. The rearrangement uses TRBV9 and TRBJ2-3; 8 bases fit TRBD2. In germline, CDR1 is SGDLS, CDR2 YYNGEE. The J segment lost 2 bases and the V segment lost 3 bases, leaving 5 bases of the junction unmatched. The CDR3 sequence is 15 residues long.

This chain uses TRBV27 with TRBJ2-5; 10 nucleotides line up with TRBD1. The length of the CDR3 is 16 residues. Unmatched junction bases numbered 7, after V lost 5 bases and J lost 1 base. CDR1 and CDR2 from the germline V gene are MNHEY and SMNVEV (reference sequence). CDR3 DNA sequence: TGTGCCAGCAGTCCTAAGGGACAGGGGAGCCAAGAGACCCAGTACTTC. This translates into CASSPKGQGSQETQYF.

This clone was counted a few times. The chain employs TRBV27 and TRBJ1-1; 9 bases line up with TRBD1. Trimming at V came to 3 bases and at J to 8 bases, leaving 4 bases not matched to a gene. CDR1 is MNHEY, CDR2 SMNVEV, per germline (reference sequence). The CDR3 runs 13 residues. CDR3 sequence (DNA): TGTGCCAGCAGTTTCACAGGGGGCATCGAAGCTTTCTTT. It specifies CASSFTGGIEAFF.

This clone was seen more than once but under ten times. The chain joins TRBV7-9 to TRBJ2-4, with 11 bases matching TRBD2. This CDR3 has 17 amino acids. Germline loops: CDR1 SEHNR, CDR2 FQNEAQ (reference sequence). V trimming: 6 bases; J trimming: 3 bases; junction bases outside the gene matches: 10. The CDR3 is CASSPLAGGPGKNIQYF. The CDR3 DNA sequence: TGTGCCAGCAGTCCATTAGCGGGAGGGCCTGGCAAAAACATTCAGTACTTC.

Remarks on this clone: A read error may account for a junction end that differs from germline. This rearrangement joins TRBV28 to TRBJ2-5, with 9 bases identical to TRBD2. Germline CDR1 reads MDHEN; CDR2 reads SYDVKM. The CDR3 totals 18 residues. This chain's CDR3 is CATMRSSASGIVQEAQYF. The CDR3 DNA is TGTGCCACCATGCGGTCCTCGGCTAGCGGGATAGTGCAAGAGGCCCAGTACTTC.

This chain links TRBV30 with TRBJ1-2; D possibly corresponds to TRBD1 (6 bases). From germline, CDR1 is GTSNPN and CDR2 SVGIG (reference sequence). Trimming removed 4 bases at V and 7 bases at J, with 16 bases between. The CDR3 spans 13 residues. The CDR3 DNA reads as TGTGCCTGGACCCCGGACAGTCTTCGTGGCTACACCTTC. Its translation: CAWTPDSLRGYTF.

The DNA for the CDR3 is TGTGCCAGTAGTATCGACCAGACAGCACACTATGGCTACACCTTC. Translating it yields CASSIDQTAHYGYTF. The rearrangement links TRBV19 to TRBJ1-2, with a possible D match to TRBD1 (5 bases). This CDR3 is built from 15 residues. V was cut by 3 bases and J by 3 bases, with 14 bases left in between. Germline V gene sequence: CDR1 LNHDA, CDR2 SQIVND (reference sequence).

This clone was found a few times. V is TRBV18 and J is TRBJ1-1, with 7 nucleotides matching TRBD1. The CDR3 has 15 residues. Germline V lookup: CDR1 KGHSH, CDR2 LQKENI. With V trimmed by 6 bases and J by 4 bases, 11 bases remained unmatched. The CDR3 here is CASSRQGDVGTEAFF. In DNA, the CDR3 is TGTGCCAGCTCCAGGCAGGGGGATGTCGGCACTGAAGCTTTCTTT. The variable domain in full, completed from reference TRBV18 and TRBJ1-1, reads NAGVMQNPRHLVRRRGQEARLRCSPMKGHSHVYWYRQLPEEGLKFMVYLQKENIIDESGMPKERFSAEFPKEGPSILRIQQVVRGDSAAYFCASSRQGDVGTEAFFGQGTRLTVV.

Comments on this clone: Other DNA sequences in this sample translate to the same CDR3. The chain recombines TRBV6-1 with TRBJ2-5; D is undetermined. Trimming took 3 bases from V and 5 from J, leaving 7 bases between them. This CDR3 is 12 amino acids long. The germline CDR1 and CDR2 sequences are MNHNS and SASEGT. Here the CDR3 reads CASSDRGETQYF. The CDR3 DNA sequence: TGTGCCAGCAGTGACCGAGGCGAGACCCAGTACTTC.

The CDR3 is CASSRGGLDTQYF. The CDR3 DNA reads as TGTGCCAGCAGTAGGGGGGGGCTTGATACGCAGTATTTT. The rearrangement joins TRBV14 to TRBJ2-3; maybe TRBD2 (7 bases). Trimming took 6 bases from V and 6 from J, leaving 13 bases between them. The germline gives CDR1 SGHDN, CDR2 FVKESK. This CDR3 is built from 13 residues.

The rearrangement links TRBV14 to TRBJ1-2; 8 positions agree with TRBD1. This CDR3 is built from 14 residues. The trim removed 1 base at V and 4 bases at J, leaving 2 bases unmatched. Germline CDR1 and CDR2: SGHDN and FVKESK. CDR3 sequence: CASSQGQGAYGYTF. The CDR3 DNA is TGTGCCAGCAGCCAAGGGCAGGGGGCCTATGGCTACACCTTC.

The chain joins TRBV11-3 to TRBJ2-1; weak D call: TRBD2 (6 bases). The CDR3 totals 18 residues. Germline assignment: CDR1 SGHNT and CDR2 YENEEA. Trimming took off 5 bases at V and 0 bases at J, with 20 bases between the two ends. The DNA for the CDR3 is TGTGCCAGCAGCATAGGGGTGACTAGTCTGAGCTCCTACAATGAGCAGTTCTTC. It codes for CASSIGVTSLSSYNEQFF.

This clone was detected only once. This rearrangement joins TRBV6-5 to TRBJ1-2, with D hard to call. Germline CDR1 and CDR2: MNHEY and SVGAGI. Trimming pared 4 bases from V and 5 bases from J, leaving 11 bases between. This CDR3 has 13 residues. The CDR3 nucleotides read TGTGCCAGCAGTTTACAGTGGTCATATGGCTACACCTTC. Protein product: CASSLQWSYGYTF.

V is TRBV4-1 and J is TRBJ2-3; 12 bases agree with TRBD2. This CDR3 comprises 15 residues. CDR1 and CDR2 (germline): MGHRA, YSYEKL. J lost 9 bases, V lost 1 base, and 5 bases had no gene match. CDR3 bases: TGCGCCAGCAGCCAAGGAGAACTAGCGGGGGGAACGCAGTATTTT. Protein sequence: CASSQGELAGGTQYF.

The chain recombines TRBV7-3 with TRBJ2-5; D is undetermined. Trimming cost V 3 bases and J 5 bases, with 7 bases left between them. Germline CDR1 SGHTA, CDR2 FQGTGA. CDR3 length: 12 amino acids. The CDR3 nucleotides read TGTGCCAGCAGCTTTCCCGGGGAGACCCAGTACTTC. It translates to CASSFPGETQYF.

The chain combines TRBV2 with TRBJ1-4; D unclear. Deletions cut 3 bases from V and 8 bases from J, with 7 bases between. Looked up from germline, CDR1 is SNHLY and CDR2 is FYNNEI. The CDR3 extends over 12 amino acids. This CDR3 reads CASSEGGEKLFF. The CDR3, as DNA: TGTGCCAGCAGTGAGGGAGGGGAAAAACTGTTTTTT.

The V call is TRBV29-1, the J call TRBJ2-1; 9 bases match TRBD2. The CDR3 runs to 14 residues. Looked up from germline, CDR1 is SQVTM and CDR2 is ANQGSEA. The trim removed 2 bases at V and 5 bases at J, leaving 4 bases unmatched. The CDR3 region is CSVERLAGHNEQFF. In DNA form, the CDR3 reads TGCAGCGTTGAACGGCTAGCGGGGCACAATGAGCAGTTCTTC.

The chain has TRBV3-1 (or the pseudogene TRBV3-2) and TRBJ2-4; 9 bases agree with TRBD1. This CDR3 is 14 amino acids long. CDR1 is LGHDT and CDR2 is YNNKEL in the germline V gene (reference sequence). Germline trimming cut 4 bases from V and 4 bases from J; bases unmatched to any gene: 2. CDR3 amino acids: CASSRGQGKNIQYF. CDR3 sequence (DNA): TGTGCCAGCAGCCGAGGACAGGGGAAAAACATTCAGTACTTC.

The chain joins TRBV19 to TRBJ1-1; D unclear. V was clipped by 6 bases and J by 0 bases, with 14 bases between them. This CDR3 region has 15 residues. From germline, CDR1 is LNHDA and CDR2 SQIVND (reference sequence). CDR3 coding DNA: TGTGCCAGTAGCCTTCGACGGGGATTGAACACTGAAGCTTTCTTT. It codes for CASSLRRGLNTEAFF.